The rows below give T cell receptor beta chains drawn from one sample of a study of CD8 T cells in Susac syndrome. TCRdb itself ran the immunoSEQ multiplex PCR reads through MiXCR, one entry per CDR3 protein. Of approximately 190,000 distinct CDR3 sequences listed, about 94% are singletons. The sequenced sample consisted of CD4+ T cells from PBMCs. The source of these receptors is a human donor with Susac syndrome. The CDR3 runs from the conserved cysteine through the conserved F or W. D genes are given only for firm matches. The size of a clone is reported for some rows only, either as once, few or many, or as a class for expanded clones.

abundance	j_gene	d_gene	v_gene	CDR3aa	CDR3nt
.	TRBJ1-2	.	TRBV19	CATLGRPPTNYGYTF	TGTGCCACCTTAGGGCGGCCCCCTACTAACTATGGCTACACCTTC
.	TRBJ1-1	.	TRBV4-1	CASSQDPRQPTRSTEAFF	TGCGCCAGCAGCCAAGATCCGCGCCAGCCTACACGGTCGACTGAAGCTTTCTTT
.	TRBJ2-5	.	TRBV15	CATSRGAGWETQYF	TGTGCCACCAGCCGGGGGGCCGGTTGGGAGACCCAGTACTTC
.	TRBJ1-2	.	TRBV30	CAWFHGDYGYTF	TGTGCCTGGTTCCACGGGGACTATGGCTACACCTTC
.	TRBJ2-3	.	TRBV6-5	CASSYSSQNTQYF	TGTGCCAGCAGTTACTCCTCCCAGAATACGCAGTATTTT
.	TRBJ2-1	.	TRBV20-1	CSVRSRADYNEQFF	TGCAGTGTAAGGTCCAGGGCAGACTACAATGAGCAGTTCTTC
.	TRBJ2-4	TRBD2	TRBV7-2	CASSLGPSGVAKNIQYF	TGTGCCAGCAGCTTAGGACCTAGCGGGGTTGCCAAAAACATTCAGTACTTC
.	TRBJ2-5	TRBD1	TRBV5-4	CASSLPGQGRETQYF	TGTGCCAGCAGCTTGCCGGGACAGGGGAGGGAGACCCAGTACTTC
once	TRBJ1-3	.	TRBV11-2	CASSPLGQGISGNTIYF	TGTGCCAGCAGCCCCCTAGGGCAGGGGATCTCTGGAAACACCATATATTTT
.	TRBJ2-5	.	TRBV29-1	CSVEGVSETQYF	TGCAGCGTTGAAGGAGTCTCGGAGACCCAGTACTTC
.	TRBJ2-2	.	TRBV9	CASSVASPGELFF	TGTGCCAGCAGCGTAGCGTCACCCGGGGAGCTGTTTTTT
.	TRBJ2-5	.	TRBV12-3/TRBV12-4	CASSLQQETQYF	TGTGCCAGCAGTTTACAGCAAGAGACCCAGTACTTC
.	TRBJ1-1	.	TRBV9	CASSVAGRLAEAFF	TGTGCCAGCAGCGTAGCAGGACGACTCGCCGAAGCTTTCTTT
.	TRBJ2-2	.	TRBV20-1	CSARDTEEYSGELFF	TGCAGTGCTAGAGATACGGAAGAGTACTCCGGGGAGCTGTTTTTT
.	TRBJ1-2	.	TRBV11-2	CASRRGGNNYGYTF	TGTGCCAGCAGGCGGGGGGGGAATAACTATGGCTACACCTTC
.	TRBJ1-5	TRBD1	TRBV20-1	CSARVGGGNQPQHF	TGCAGTGCTAGAGTAGGGGGCGGCAATCAGCCCCAGCATTTT
.	TRBJ2-3	.	TRBV27	CASNRWTGTDTQYF	TGTGCCAGCAACCGTTGGACAGGCACAGATACGCAGTATTTT
.	TRBJ2-7	TRBD2	TRBV3-1	CASSQDSGTSSYEQYF	TGTGCCAGCAGCCAAGATAGCGGGACGTCTTCCTACGAGCAGTACTTC
.	TRBJ2-5	.	TRBV10-3	CASQGGQETQYF	TGTGCCTCGCAGGGGGGCCAAGAGACCCAGTACTTC
once	TRBJ2-6	.	TRBV20-1	CSASRQSSGANVLTF	TGCAGTGCTAGTCGACAGAGCTCTGGGGCCAACGTCCTGACTTTC
.	TRBJ1-5	.	TRBV24-1	CATSEGFNQPQHF	TGTGCCACCAGTGAAGGTTTCAATCAGCCCCAGCATTTT
.	TRBJ1-4	.	TRBV6-6	CASSRGHPTNEKLFF	TGTGCCAGCAGCAGGGGACATCCGACGAATGAAAAACTGTTTTTT
.	TRBJ2-5	TRBD2	TRBV29-1	CSVEDRGGGETQYF	TGCAGCGTTGAAGATCGGGGGGGAGGGGAGACCCAGTACTTC
few	TRBJ2-7	.	TRBV6-1	CASRLNWDTRSYEQYF	TGTGCCAGCAGACTGAATTGGGACACCCGCTCCTACGAGCAGTACTTC
once	TRBJ1-5	.	TRBV5-1	CASSPSGDRTQPQHF	TGCGCCAGCAGCCCATCGGGGGATCGAACTCAGCCCCAGCATTTT
.	TRBJ1-5	TRBD1	TRBV10-3	CAISVDRESQPQHF	TGTGCCATCAGTGTGGACAGGGAGTCTCAGCCCCAGCATTTT
.	TRBJ2-1	TRBD2	TRBV20-1	CSATGLAAYNEQFF	TGCAGTGCAACCGGACTAGCGGCGTACAATGAGCAGTTCTTC
once	TRBJ1-2	.	TRBV7-3	CASGMAGGYYGYTF	TGTGCCAGTGGGATGGCCGGGGGGTACTATGGCTACACCTTC
.	TRBJ2-7	.	TRBV4-3	CASSQGVGREQYF	TGCGCCAGCAGCCAAGGGGTGGGAAGGGAGCAGTACTTC
.	TRBJ2-2	.	TRBV5-1	CASGQPRAGRDPGELFF	TGCGCCAGCGGCCAGCCTAGGGCAGGGAGAGATCCCGGGGAGCTGTTTTTT
.	TRBJ1-1	TRBD1	TRBV20-1	CSARGDRGNTEAFF	TGCAGTGCTAGAGGGGACAGGGGGAACACTGAAGCTTTCTTT
.	TRBJ2-7	TRBD1	TRBV30	CAWSYSGQGFYEQYF	TGTGCCTGGAGCTACTCGGGACAGGGTTTCTACGAGCAGTACTTC
.	TRBJ2-5	.	TRBV27	CASSRGTVLYF	TGTGCCAGCAGCCGGGGGACAGTTTTGTACTTC
.	TRBJ1-2	.	TRBV20-1	CSARDLGTNSYGYTF	TGCAGTGCTAGAGATCTCGGGACAAACAGCTATGGCTACACCTTC
.	TRBJ2-2	.	TRBV9	CATEGRADTGELFF	TGTGCCACGGAGGGACGGGCGGACACCGGGGAGCTGTTTTTT
.	TRBJ1-2	TRBD1	TRBV29-1	CSVEDRGQPNYGYTF	TGCAGCGTTGAAGATCGGGGACAGCCTAACTATGGCTACACCTTC
.	TRBJ1-1	.	TRBV27	CAISRGAEAFF	TGTGCCATCTCCCGGGGTGCTGAAGCTTTCTTT
.	TRBJ2-3	.	TRBV30	CAWSRDGLMNTQYF	TGTGCCTGGAGTCGGGACGGCCTTATGAATACGCAGTATTTT
.	TRBJ1-5	.	TRBV7-9	CASSRGDNQPQHF	TGTGCCAGCAGCCGCGGTGATAACCAGCCCCAGCATTTT